This paragraph covers one TCR beta chain sequence. Its cognate antigen is unknown. This specimen comes from a study of human versus mouse CDR3 diversity and MHC coevolution. General study points: Humans had the largest estimated TCR beta repertoire, around 1.6 million clonotypes. Human CDR3s averaged more deletions and insertions than mouse CDR3s.

Trimming stripped 4 bases from V and 6 bases from J, with 29 bases between. The CDR3 runs to 19 residues. Germline-derived CDR1 and CDR2 are SGHRS and YFSETQ. TCRdb's table, derived via immunoSEQ multiplex PCR, lists solely in-frame clones and lacks some. The sample gives 86,000 or so clones, roughly 93% of which show up once; more than 1.1% is in the top ten. The clonotype was recovered from a person aged 25-75 years in good health. Sequencing was carried out using naive CD4+ T cells from blood. Subset here: CD45RO-negative CD62L-positive naive CD4 T cells. The chain employs TRBV5-1 and TRBJ1-5; D call uncertain. The CDR3, as DNA: TGCGCCAGCAGCCTTTACCCGGCAGCCTTTAGTGGGGAGGGTCAGCCCCAGCATTTT. Residues: CASSLYPAAFSGEGQPQHF.